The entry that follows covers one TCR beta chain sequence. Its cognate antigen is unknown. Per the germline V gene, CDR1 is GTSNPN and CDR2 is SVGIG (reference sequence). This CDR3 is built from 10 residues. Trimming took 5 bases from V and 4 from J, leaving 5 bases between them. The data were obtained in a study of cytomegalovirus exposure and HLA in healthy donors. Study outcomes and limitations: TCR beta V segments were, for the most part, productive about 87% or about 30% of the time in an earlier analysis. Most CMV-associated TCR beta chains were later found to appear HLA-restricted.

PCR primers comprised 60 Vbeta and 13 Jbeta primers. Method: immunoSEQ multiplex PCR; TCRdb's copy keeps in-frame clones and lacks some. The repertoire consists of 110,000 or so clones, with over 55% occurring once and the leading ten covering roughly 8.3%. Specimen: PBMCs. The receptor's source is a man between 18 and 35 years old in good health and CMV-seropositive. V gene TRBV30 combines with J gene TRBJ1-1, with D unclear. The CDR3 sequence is CAWYSTEAFF. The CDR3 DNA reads TGTGCCTGGTACAGCACTGAAGCTTTCTTT.